The 15 T cell receptor beta chains reported below all come from one sample, sequenced in a study of T cell clonotyping in hematopoietic cell transplantation. TCRdb's table, derived via immunoSEQ multiplex PCR, lists solely in-frame clones and lacks some. The profile shows roughly 13,000 clones, around 94% of them singletons. The sample consisted of PBMCs, taken 30 days after allogeneic stem cell transplant. The receptors were sampled from a male patient aged 55-69 years who had an allogeneic stem cell transplant from an unrelated donor, so the T cells may come from the graft donor. Some clones in this sample may be carry-over from other donors' samples.

The count of this clone is one. The chain joins TRBV10-3 to TRBJ2-2; D gene unclear. Germline loops: CDR1 ENHRY, CDR2 SYGVKD. Trimming took off 2 bases at V and 5 bases at J, with 9 bases between the two ends. The CDR3 length is 14 residues. The chain's CDR3 is CAISEPGKTGELFF. In DNA, the CDR3 is TGTGCCATCAGTGAGCCCGGCAAAACCGGGGAGCTGTTTTTT.

The gene calls are TRBV7-9 and TRBJ1-6; the D is unclear. Germline CDR1 reads SEHNR; CDR2 reads FQNEAQ (reference sequence). The CDR3 is 14 amino acids. V lost 7 bases to trimming and J lost 6 bases, with 13 bases between them. The DNA for the CDR3 is TGTGCCAGCAACAATGACGGATTTAATTCACCCCTCCACTTT. It is translated as CASNNDGFNSPLHF.

This clone appeared once. This sequence joins TRBV7-4 and TRBJ1-1, with D perhaps matching TRBD1 (6 bases). CDR1 is SGHVT and CDR2 is SQSDAQ in the germline V gene. The CDR3 is 18 residues long. V gave up 2 bases and J gave up 4 bases, with 23 bases separating them. The chain's CDR3 is CASSLSPGGAGPFTEAFF. DNA of the CDR3: TGTGCCAGCAGCTTAAGCCCCGGGGGCGCGGGCCCGTTCACTGAAGCTTTCTTT.

The V call is TRBV19, the J call TRBJ2-7; 11 bases match TRBD1. Per the germline V gene, CDR1 is LNHDA and CDR2 is SQIVND (reference sequence). The CDR3 is made up of 15 amino acids. V dropped 5 bases and J dropped 0; count of bases not matched to a gene: 3. This chain's CDR3 is CASSPGTGGSYEQYF. The CDR3 DNA reads as TGTGCCAGTAGTCCGGGGACAGGGGGCTCCTACGAGCAGTACTTC.

This clone was seen a single time. The chain couples TRBV7-8 to TRBJ2-7; D may be TRBD1 (6 bases). Germline assignment: CDR1 SGHVS and CDR2 FQNEAQ. The CDR3 consists of 16 residues. V lost 3 bases to trimming and J lost 0 bases, with 15 bases between them. CDR3 amino acids: CASSFAGTMGSYEQYF. The CDR3 DNA sequence: TGTGCCAGCAGCTTTGCTGGGACAATGGGCTCCTACGAGCAGTACTTC. The variable domain in full, with the rest retrieved from reference TRBV7-8 and TRBJ2-7, is GAGVSQSPRYKVAKRGQDVALRCDPISGHVSLFWYQQALGQGPEFLTYFQNEAQLDKSGLPSDRFFAERPEGSVSTLKIQRTQQEDSAVYLCASSFAGTMGSYEQYFGPGTRLTVT.

The rearrangement uses TRBV5-6 and TRBJ1-5; D gene unclear. The CDR3 runs to 14 residues. Trimming removed 0 bases at V and 7 bases at J, with 11 bases between. Germline V gene data show CDR1 as SGHDT and CDR2 as YYEEEE. CDR3 sequence reads: CASSLVSERQPQHF. Here the CDR3 DNA reads TGTGCCAGCAGCTTGGTGTCCGAACGGCAGCCCCAGCATTTT.

The V gene is TRBV29-1, the J gene TRBJ2-7; D not certain. The CDR3 has 13 amino acids. Trimming pared 7 bases from V and 2 bases from J, leaving 15 bases between. Per germline, CDR1 SQVTM and CDR2 ANQGSEA. The CDR3 bases are TGCAGCGCAAAAAAGGACGGAGCCTACGAGCAGTACTTC. It codes for CSAKKDGAYEQYF.

The chain recombines TRBV11-2 with TRBJ2-7; TRBD2 matches at 7 bases. The CDR3 runs to 16 residues. The V and J ends lost 3 bases and 0 bases, in that order; junction bases with no gene match: 8. CDR1 is SGHAT, CDR2 FQNNGV, per germline. This chain's CDR3 is CASSFPPGGSSYEQYF. DNA for the CDR3: TGTGCCAGCAGCTTCCCTCCCGGGGGGAGCTCCTACGAGCAGTACTTC.

The chain links TRBV7-9 to TRBJ2-3; no firm D call. This CDR3 comprises 17 residues. V dropped 5 bases and J dropped 2 bases, with 20 bases sitting between them. Germline V gene data show CDR1 as SEHNR and CDR2 as FQNEAQ (reference sequence). CDR3 bases: TGTGCCAGCAGCGGGCCGTTGCTGATGGCCTTCACAGATACGCAGTATTTT. Residues: CASSGPLLMAFTDTQYF. Using reference TRBV7-9 and TRBJ2-3 for the parts outside the CDR3, the full variable domain is DTGVSQNPRHKITKRGQNVTFRCDPISEHNRLYWYRQTLGQGPEFLTYFQNEAQLEKSRLLSDRFSAERPKGSFSTLEIQRTEQGDSAMYLCASSGPLLMAFTDTQYFGPGTRLTVL.

In its sample, this clone was seen once. V usage is TRBV10-3 and J usage is TRBJ1-1; D is ambiguous. The germline V gene has CDR1 ENHRY and CDR2 SYGVKD. V dropped 3 bases and J dropped 8 bases, with 7 bases sitting between them. The CDR3 spans 11 residues. This chain's CDR3 is CAISDGWEAFF. The CDR3 nucleotides are TGTGCCATCAGTGATGGGTGGGAAGCTTTCTTT.

The V call is TRBV27, the J call TRBJ1-4; maybe TRBD1 (5 bases). Looked up from germline, CDR1 is MNHEY and CDR2 is SMNVEV (reference sequence). The V end was cut by 2 bases, the J end by 4 bases, with 11 bases between. The CDR3 extends over 15 amino acids. The CDR3 protein is CASSLRWGINEKLFF. The CDR3, as DNA: TGTGCCAGCAGTTTAAGGTGGGGGATTAATGAAAAACTGTTTTTT.

The chain is built from TRBV7-3 and TRBJ2-3; 11 bases match TRBD2. J was trimmed by 6 bases and V by 6 bases; bases with no gene match: 8. The CDR3 covers 15 residues. The germline CDR1 and CDR2 sequences are SGHTA and FQGTGA. The CDR3 region has the DNA TGTGCCAGCAGTCTAGCGGGGGGTTCTGCGGATACGCAGTATTTT. Its protein product is CASSLAGGSADTQYF.

V is TRBV6-5 and J is TRBJ2-5, with D hard to call. Trimming removed 6 bases from V and 5 bases from J, with 16 bases in between. The germline V gene encodes CDR1 MNHEY and CDR2 SVGAGI. This CDR3 is 14 amino acids long. This CDR3 reads CASSPTFHRETQYF. CDR3 DNA sequence: TGTGCCAGCAGCCCGACATTCCACCGGGAGACCCAGTACTTC.

The rearrangement joins TRBV6-1 to TRBJ1-5, with 8 bases matching TRBD1. The J segment lost 7 bases and the V segment lost 3 bases, leaving 5 bases of the junction unmatched. Germline V CDR1 and CDR2: MNHNS, SASEGT. The CDR3 extends over 14 amino acids. CDR3 nucleotides: TGTGCCAGCAGTGAGGGACAGGAGGGCCAGCCCCAGCATTTT. The encoded protein is CASSEGQEGQPQHF.

This chain links TRBV6-5 with TRBJ1-6; 7 bases match TRBD1. V lost 6 bases, J lost 8 bases, and 7 bases stayed unmatched. The CDR3 has 14 amino acids. Germline CDR1 reads MNHEY; CDR2 reads SVGAGI. The DNA for the CDR3 is TGTGCCAGCAGCAACAGGGGAGATCATTCACCCCTCCACTTT. This codes for CASSNRGDHSPLHF.